These 22 T cell receptor beta chains share one sample of origin, sequenced in a study of T cells expressing NK-cell markers. TCRdb reprocessed the 5' RACE reads, with one entry per CDR3 protein and no DNA. The sample shows roughly 150,000 distinct CDR3 sequences, and around 18% sits with its ten largest clones. Sequences were obtained from blood T cells: a sorted CD56 or NKG2C T cell subset, CD4+ or CD8+ T cells, or bulk PBMC T cells (not recorded which). These receptors were obtained from a woman aged 18-69 years in good health.

The V and J genes are TRBV3-1 and TRBJ1-1; with no DNA, the TCRdb D assignment of TRBD1 cannot be verified. CDR1 and CDR2 from the germline V gene are LGHDT and YNNKEL (reference sequence). This CDR3 is built from 12 residues. The CDR3 loop reads CASSQGTGEAFF.

This CDR3 reads CASSQDRGPYNEQFF. V is TRBV4-2 and J is TRBJ2-1; TCRdb lists TRBD1, though no DNA is available to test this call. This CDR3 contains 15 residues. Germline V CDR1 and CDR2: LGHNA, YNFKEQ.

The chain uses TRBV20-1 and TRBJ2-1; with no DNA, the TCRdb D assignment of TRBD2 cannot be verified. Per the germline V gene, CDR1 is DFQATT and CDR2 is SNEGSKA (reference sequence). CDR3 length equals 16 residues. CDR3 amino acids: CSARGLTAGTHNEQFF.

This chain joins TRBV27 and TRBJ1-1. This CDR3 comprises 15 residues. Germline CDR1 reads MNHEY; CDR2 reads SMNVEV (reference sequence). CDR3 amino acids: CASSSAVAGHTEAFF.

The chain uses TRBV6-1 and TRBJ1-2; checking the TCRdb D call of TRBD1 is not possible without DNA. Per germline, CDR1 MNHNS and CDR2 SASEGT. CDR3 length: 13 amino acids. This CDR3 reads CASGPTGDYGYTF.

CDR3 loop: CASSPGASPTYGYTF. The chain joins TRBV5-5 to TRBJ1-2; the D gene TCRdb calls, TRBD1, cannot be checked with no DNA. Germline V CDR1 and CDR2: SGHKS, YYEKEE (reference sequence). The CDR3 contains 15 residues.

The chain couples TRBV6-1 to TRBJ1-1; TCRdb picks TRBD1, but there is no DNA to check that call. CDR3 length: 16 residues. The germline V gene encodes CDR1 MNHNS and CDR2 SASEGT. The CDR3 region is CASSEPRGRMNTEAFF.

The chain combines TRBV9 with TRBJ2-2. The germline CDR1 and CDR2 sequences are SGDLS and YYNGEE. CDR3 length: 14 residues. The CDR3 spells CASKNSPNTGELFF.

The chain is built from TRBV5-1 and TRBJ2-4; TCRdb selects TRBD2, and the lack of DNA leaves this call unchecked. CDR1 is SGHRS, CDR2 YFSETQ, per germline. The CDR3 has 16 amino acids. The CDR3 here is CASSFILADEKNIQYF. Full variable domain (outside the CDR3, taken from reference TRBV5-1 and TRBJ2-4): KAGVTQTPRYLIKTRGQQVTLSCSPISGHRSVSWYQQTPGQGLQFLFEYFSETQRNKGNFPGRFSGRQFSNSRSEMNVSTLELGDSALYLCASSFILADEKNIQYFGAGTRLSVL.

CDR3 in amino acids: CASSFEGLANNEQFF. V usage is TRBV27 and J usage is TRBJ2-1; without DNA, the TCRdb call of TRBD2 cannot be checked. The CDR3 totals 15 residues. The germline V gene encodes CDR1 MNHEY and CDR2 SMNVEV (reference sequence).

The rearrangement links TRBV29-1 to TRBJ2-7; TCRdb's D call of TRBD1 is untestable without DNA. Germline V gene data show CDR1 as SQVTM and CDR2 as ANQGSEA. This CDR3 is built from 13 residues. The CDR3 is CSVVLTGLYEQYF.

The genes are TRBV5-4 and TRBJ2-3; with no DNA, the TCRdb D assignment of TRBD1 cannot be verified. There are 17 residues in the CDR3. Germline loops: CDR1 SGHNT, CDR2 YYREEE (reference sequence). The CDR3 sequence is CASSLERRDRSTDTQYF.

The chain carries TRBV5-1 and TRBJ2-5; TCRdb's D gene call, TRBD1, goes unchecked for lack of DNA. Germline CDR1 reads SGHRS; CDR2 reads YFSETQ. The CDR3 sequence is 13 residues long. The CDR3 loop is CASSPDTPGAQYF.

The gene calls are TRBV9 and TRBJ1-6. The CDR3 covers 15 residues. Germline CDR1 SGDLS, CDR2 YYNGEE. The CDR3: CASSWEGGNNSPLHF.

The gene calls are TRBV7-2 and TRBJ2-7; TCRdb's assignment of TRBD2 cannot be checked, as there is no DNA. Germline lookup yields CDR1 SGHTA and CDR2 FQGNSA. CDR3 length equals 14 residues. This chain's CDR3 is CASTKSGGAYEQYF.

V and J are TRBV20-1 and TRBJ2-1; TCRdb's D call, TRBD2, is unchecked because there is no DNA. Germline V gene sequence: CDR1 DFQATT, CDR2 SNEGSKA (reference sequence). The CDR3 runs to 14 residues. CDR3 in amino acids: CSAQSGQAYNEQFF.

The rearrangement joins TRBV14 to TRBJ1-1. There are 13 residues in the CDR3. Per germline, CDR1 SGHDN and CDR2 FVKESK. The CDR3 protein is CASMARDFTEAFF.

The V call is TRBV5-1, the J call TRBJ2-3; TCRdb selects TRBD2, and the lack of DNA leaves this call unchecked. The CDR3 covers 19 residues. In germline, CDR1 is SGHRS, CDR2 YFSETQ. Here the CDR3 reads CASSLESPGTSGGKDTQYF.

The V and J genes are TRBV12-3 or TRBV12-4 and TRBJ2-4; TCRdb's D gene call, TRBD1, goes unchecked for lack of DNA. The CDR3 runs to 16 residues. CDR3 loop: CASRTTPWSGKNIQYF.

The rearrangement uses TRBV20-1 and TRBJ2-1; TCRdb lists TRBD1, though no DNA is available to test this call. Germline values: CDR1 DFQATT, CDR2 SNEGSKA (reference sequence). This CDR3 is 16 amino acids long. The CDR3 region is CSARDRAAWGYNEQFF.

V and J are TRBV5-1 and TRBJ2-3; TCRdb proposes TRBD1, but this gene call is untestable without DNA. This CDR3 is 16 amino acids long. Germline V gene data show CDR1 as SGHRS and CDR2 as YFSETQ. The chain's CDR3 is CASSSGETGFIDTQYF.

The chain has TRBV6-1 and TRBJ2-7; TCRdb calls TRBD1, which cannot be checked without DNA. Per germline, CDR1 MNHNS and CDR2 SASEGT. The CDR3 is 14 amino acids. The CDR3 region is CASSLSGSTYEQYF.